This TCR beta chain stems from a study of CD8 T cells in ankylosing spondylitis. Notes on the study in general: Previous work reported some of these motif variants in the synovial fluid and blood of reactive arthritis. Disease-linked clones reportedly showed significant enrichment in matched ankylosing spondylitis synovial fluid. Seemingly characteristic of ankylosing spondylitis blood was a TCR beta motif consisting of about 8 highly homologous variants.

Making the TCR beta libraries involved quantitative 5'-RACE with molecular barcodes. TCRdb independently ran MiXCR on the 5' RACE reads; one entry per CDR3 protein. The profile covers 220,000 or so distinct CDR3 sequences, with roughly a tenth appearing a single time and about 19% taken by the ten largest. The germline V gene encodes CDR1 DFQATT and CDR2 SNEGSKA (reference sequence). Trimming left V 0 bases short and J 4 bases short, with 15 bases between. This CDR3 is 15 amino acids long. This clonotype was picked up a small number of times. Antigen unknown. The source is a male donor with ankylosing spondylitis or in good health (not recorded which). The genes are TRBV20-1 and TRBJ2-5; D remains ambiguous. The specimen sequenced was blood, either unsorted or a sorted T cell fraction (not recorded which). The CDR3: CSARDPSGDGETQYF. The CDR3 DNA reads as TGCAGTGCTAGAGACCCCTCAGGAGACGGAGAGACCCAGTACTTC.